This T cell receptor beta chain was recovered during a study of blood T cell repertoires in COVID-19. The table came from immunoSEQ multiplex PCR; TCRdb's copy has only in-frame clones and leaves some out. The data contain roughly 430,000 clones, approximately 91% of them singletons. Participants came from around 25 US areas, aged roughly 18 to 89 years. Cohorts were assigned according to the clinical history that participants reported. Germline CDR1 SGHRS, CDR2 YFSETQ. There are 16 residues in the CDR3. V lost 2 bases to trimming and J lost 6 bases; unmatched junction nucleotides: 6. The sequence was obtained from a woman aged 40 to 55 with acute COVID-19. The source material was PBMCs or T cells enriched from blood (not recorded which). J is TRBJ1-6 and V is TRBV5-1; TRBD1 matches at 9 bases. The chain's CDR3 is CASSLTGGAGNSPLHF. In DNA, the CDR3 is TGCGCCAGCAGCTTAACAGGGGGCGCAGGTAATTCACCCCTCCACTTT.